This T cell receptor beta chain was recovered during a study of brain T cells in children with intractable seizures. General study findings and limits: Patients' HCMV serostatus was unknown; virus specificity rests on CDR3 similarity alone.

Worth noting for this clone: Its specificity is unknown.

The CDR3 runs 14 residues. Trimming removed 7 bases at V and 2 bases at J, with 14 bases between. Germline-derived CDR1 and CDR2 are LNHDA and SQIVND (reference sequence). This sample's time point: blood from clinic visit 5 months post-surgery; TSC patient then seizure free. Pre-surgery treatment included at least one anti-epileptic drug. Sequencing was performed with immunoSEQ multiplex PCR; in TCRdb, only in-frame clones are kept and a portion is missing. The sample includes 300,000 to 400,000 clones, over 90% of them seen just once. This TCR was recovered from a boy under three years old with tuberous sclerosis and intractable seizures. V and J are TRBV19 and TRBJ1-1; D is undetermined. The starting material was peripheral blood, obtained about 5 months after surgery. CDR3 DNA: TGTGCCAGTACCCAACGCGGCAGTAACACTGAAGCTTTCTTT. It codes for CASTQRGSNTEAFF.